The following is a T cell receptor beta chain sequence with its context. Germline V gene sequence: CDR1 SGHDT, CDR2 YYEEEE. V gave up 0 bases and J gave up 11 bases, with 17 bases separating them. CDR3 size: 14 residues. Assay used: immunoSEQ multiplex PCR; TCRdb lists only in-frame clones, some missing. This repertoire shows around 300,000 clones, 70% to 90% found once; its top ten account for around 0.92%. This record belongs to a study of blood T cell repertoires in COVID-19. The TCR comes from a woman aged 25-40 years who had recovered from COVID-19. J is TRBJ1-1 and V is TRBV5-6, with D maybe TRBD1 (5 bases). The sequenced sample consisted of PBMCs or T cells enriched from blood (not recorded which). The CDR3 is CASSLELRGLGAFF. CDR3 bases: TGTGCCAGCAGCTTGGAATTGCGGGGCCTAGGGGCTTTCTTT. Full variable domain (outside the CDR3, taken from reference TRBV5-6 and TRBJ1-1): DAGVTQSPTHLIKTRGQQVTLRCSPKSGHDTVSWYQQALGQGPQFIFQYYEEEERQRGNFPDRFSGHQFPNYSSELNVNALLLGDSALYLCASSLELRGLGAFFGQGTRLTVV.